This is a list of T cell receptor beta chains from one sample in a study of shared clonotypes between healthy human individuals. Measured with immunoSEQ multiplex PCR; TCRdb has only the in-frame clones, and not every one. This sample has some 1,100,000 clones, with approximately 80% found just once. The sequencing sample was made of memory CD4+ T cells from PBMCs. These receptors came from a man aged 18 to 35 in good health. Some clones in this sample may be carry-over from other donors' samples. Both conserved end residues are part of each CDR3. Fields, in order: D gene, J gene, clone size, V gene, CDR3 protein, CDR3 DNA. D genes are given only for firm matches. Rows may omit the clone size; those that give it use once, few, many or a size class.

TRBD2 | TRBJ2-1 | - | TRBV19 | CASSPVRDYTNEQFF | TGTGCCAGTAGTCCCGTCCGGGACTATACGAATGAGCAGTTCTTC
TRBD1 | TRBJ2-7 | - | TRBV19 | CASSMGDSTTYEQYF | TGTGCCAGTAGTATGGGGGACAGCACTACCTACGAGCAGTACTTC
- | TRBJ1-1 | - | TRBV28 | CASSPGRPWTEAFF | TGTGCCAGCAGTCCCGGGAGGCCGTGGACTGAAGCTTTCTTT
TRBD1 | TRBJ2-5 | - | TRBV19 | CASSRPGTGQETQYF | TGTGCCAGTAGTAGGCCCGGGACAGGACAAGAGACCCAGTACTTC
TRBD2 | TRBJ2-1 | - | TRBV7-3 | CASSTSSASGAGANEQFF | TGTGCCAGCAGCACGAGCTCGGCTAGCGGGGCTGGGGCCAATGAGCAGTTCTTC
TRBD1 | TRBJ2-5 | - | TRBV7-9 | CASSHLQGQGKGTQYF | TGTGCCAGCAGCCACCTTCAAGGACAGGGGAAAGGGACCCAGTACTTC
TRBD1 | TRBJ2-7 | few | TRBV28 | CASRSGQAVYEQYF | TGTGCCAGCCGGTCAGGACAGGCTGTCTACGAGCAGTACTTC
- | TRBJ2-7 | - | TRBV11-2 | CASSSQKTGPASYEQYF | TGTGCCAGCAGCTCCCAGAAGACGGGCCCGGCTTCCTACGAGCAGTACTTC
TRBD2 | TRBJ2-3 | few | TRBV7-9 | CASSSTSAASTDTQYF | TGTGCCAGCAGCTCTACTAGCGCAGCTAGCACAGATACGCAGTATTTT
- | TRBJ1-1 | few | TRBV30 | CAWSESNTEAFF | TGTGCCTGGAGTGAGTCGAACACTGAAGCTTTCTTT
- | TRBJ2-2 | - | TRBV5-1 | CASSFAGSTGELFF | TGCGCCAGCAGCTTCGCCGGCTCCACCGGGGAGCTGTTTTTT
- | TRBJ2-1 | - | TRBV10-3 | CAISLVAASYNEQFF | TGTGCCATCAGCCTGGTAGCGGCTTCCTACAATGAGCAGTTCTTC
- | TRBJ1-1 | - | TRBV20-1 | CSAQGGTEAFF | TGCAGTGCTCAGGGAGGAACTGAAGCTTTCTTT
- | TRBJ2-2 | - | TRBV7-7 | CASSHPTGELFF | TGTGCCAGCAGCCATCCGACCGGGGAGCTGTTTTTT
- | TRBJ1-3 | - | TRBV10-3 | CATYRETGNTIYF | TGTGCCACCTACAGGGAGACTGGAAACACCATATATTTT
- | TRBJ2-1 | - | TRBV20-1 | CSASMENEQFF | TGCAGTGCTAGTATGGAGAATGAGCAGTTCTTC
- | TRBJ1-2 | - | TRBV18 | CASSLPGARDGYTF | TGTGCCAGCTCACTCCCAGGGGCTCGTGATGGCTACACCTTC
- | TRBJ1-2 | - | TRBV7-9 | CASSFGSGFGYTF | TGTGCCAGCAGCTTCGGAAGTGGGTTTGGCTACACCTTC
TRBD2 | TRBJ2-7 | once | TRBV2 | CASSVARGYYEQYF | TGTGCCAGCAGTGTGGCGCGGGGGTACTACGAGCAGTACTTC
- | TRBJ2-2 | - | TRBV10-2 | CASESGSLNTGELFF | TGCGCCAGCGAAAGCGGGTCACTAAACACCGGGGAGCTGTTTTTT
TRBD2 | TRBJ2-1 | - | TRBV7-2 | CASSITPSGRAGEQFF | TGTGCCAGCAGCATTACACCTAGCGGGAGGGCCGGTGAGCAGTTCTTC
- | TRBJ1-1 | - | TRBV30 | CAWSVVLKGEAFF | TGTGCCTGGAGTGTTGTCCTAAAGGGTGAAGCTTTCTTT
- | TRBJ2-3 | - | TRBV2 | CASSGGGSGDTQYF | TGTGCCAGCAGTGGTGGAGGATCGGGTGATACGCAGTATTTT
TRBD2 | TRBJ2-1 | - | TRBV29-1 | CSLVGLAGGGSDEQFF | TGCAGCTTGGTCGGACTAGCGGGAGGGGGCTCGGATGAGCAGTTCTTC
- | TRBJ1-2 | - | TRBV7-9 | CASSLLGQDYGYTF | TGTGCCAGCAGCTTATTGGGGCAGGATTATGGCTACACCTTC
TRBD2 | TRBJ2-2 | - | TRBV4-1 | CASSQGYLAGGGGGELFF | TGCGCCAGCAGCCAAGGATATCTAGCGGGAGGTGGTGGCGGGGAGCTGTTTTTT
TRBD2 | TRBJ2-5 | - | TRBV6-5 | CASRVRLAGEETQYF | TGTGCCAGCAGGGTTAGACTAGCGGGAGAAGAGACCCAGTACTTC
- | TRBJ1-1 | - | TRBV7-2 | CASTDFMGGYMNTEAFF | TGTGCCAGCACCGACTTCATGGGGGGTTACATGAACACTGAAGCTTTCTTT
TRBD1 | TRBJ2-2 | - | TRBV5-1 | CASSLAQGDTGELFF | TGCGCCAGCAGCTTGGCTCAGGGGGACACCGGGGAGCTGTTTTTT
TRBD1 | TRBJ2-5 | - | TRBV9 | CASSQNQGEETQYF | TGTGCCAGCAGCCAGAACCAGGGGGAAGAGACCCAGTACTTC
TRBD1 | TRBJ1-1 | - | TRBV15 | CATSTGGSTEAFF | TGTGCCACCAGCACAGGGGGAAGTACTGAAGCTTTCTTT
- | TRBJ2-4 | many | TRBV28 | CASSFRTMGDIQYF | TGTGCCAGCAGTTTCCGGACCATGGGGGACATTCAGTACTTC
- | TRBJ2-3 | - | TRBV28 | CASGVITDTQYF | TGTGCCAGCGGAGTAATCACAGATACGCAGTATTTT
TRBD2 | TRBJ2-3 | - | TRBV5-3 | CARSWGTMGMDTQYF | TGTGCCAGAAGCTGGGGGACTATGGGTATGGATACGCAGTATTTT
- | TRBJ1-5 | - | TRBV7-2 | CASSLGRSNQPQHF | TGTGCCAGCAGCTTAGGTAGAAGCAATCAGCCCCAGCATTTT
TRBD1 | TRBJ2-7 | - | TRBV7-2 | CASSLRDSVLEQYF | TGTGCCAGCAGCTTAAGGGACAGTGTACTGGAGCAGTACTTC
TRBD1 | TRBJ2-2 | - | TRBV4-3 | CASSQLTGQGNTGELFF | TGCGCCAGCAGCCAACTTACGGGACAGGGGAACACCGGGGAGCTGTTTTTT
- | TRBJ1-5 | - | TRBV9 | CASSGGSPDPNQPQHF | TGTGCCAGCAGCGGGGGGTCCCCGGACCCCAATCAGCCCCAGCATTTT
TRBD1 | TRBJ1-1 | few | TRBV4-1 | CASSHPARDSHTEAFF | TGCGCCAGCAGCCATCCCGCCCGGGACAGTCACACTGAAGCTTTCTTT
- | TRBJ1-2 | few | TRBV28 | CASRWGYGYTF | TGTGCCAGCAGGTGGGGATATGGCTACACCTTC
- | TRBJ2-7 | - | TRBV7-9 | CASTAGEYEQYF | TGTGCCAGCACGGCCGGGGAGTACGAGCAGTACTTC
TRBD1 | TRBJ2-5 | once | TRBV4-1 | CASSQEDRVETQYF | TGCGCCAGCAGCCAGGAGGACAGGGTGGAGACCCAGTACTTC